A selection of T cell receptor beta chains follows, all from one sample in a study of shared clonotypes between healthy human individuals. The table came from immunoSEQ multiplex PCR; TCRdb's copy has only in-frame clones and leaves some out. The table includes about 2.4 million clones, under 95% detected once. The sequencing input was naive CD4+ T cells from PBMCs. The receptor set was obtained from a man between 18 and 29 years old in good health. Some clones in this sample may be carry-over from other donors' samples. Both conserved end residues are part of each CDR3. A D gene is named only where the DNA matches it firmly. Only part of the rows carry a size: once, few, many, or a class if the clone is expanded.

.	TRBV5-6	TRBJ1-2	TRBD1	CASSLERDRVSSNYGYTF	TGTGCCAGCAGCTTGGAGAGGGACAGGGTTTCCTCTAACTATGGCTACACCTTC
once	TRBV5-1	TRBJ1-4	.	CASTRETGPTQKLFF	TGCGCCAGCACCCGAGAGACAGGTCCCACGCAGAAACTGTTTTTT
.	TRBV6-5	TRBJ2-1	TRBD2	CATAGGGVHNEQFF	TGTGCCACCGCTGGGGGGGGAGTCCACAATGAGCAGTTCTTC
.	TRBV7-6	TRBJ1-3	TRBD1	CASSLVGPGGPGNTIYF	TGTGCCAGCAGCTTAGTGGGGCCAGGGGGCCCTGGAAACACCATATATTTT
.	TRBV5-4	TRBJ1-1	TRBD1	CASSLGGGGGNTEAFF	TGTGCCAGCAGCTTGGGAGGGGGCGGGGGTAACACTGAAGCTTTCTTT
.	TRBV6-1	TRBJ1-4	.	CASRRGQNEKLFF	TGTGCCAGCAGAAGGGGACAAAATGAAAAACTGTTTTTT
.	TRBV7-3	TRBJ2-1	.	CASSFRGSWAYNEQFF	TGTGCCAGCAGCTTCCGAGGGAGTTGGGCCTACAATGAGCAGTTCTTC
.	TRBV30	TRBJ2-1	TRBD2	CAWTPGLAGINEQFF	TGTGCCTGGACCCCGGGACTAGCGGGAATCAATGAGCAGTTCTTC
.	TRBV30	TRBJ2-3	TRBD2	CAWTVGDYSWTDTQYF	TGTGCCTGGACTGTGGGGGACTACAGTTGGACAGATACGCAGTATTTT
.	TRBV5-4	TRBJ2-1	.	CASSLSRATYNEQFF	TGTGCCAGCAGCTTGAGTCGAGCAACATACAATGAGCAGTTCTTC
.	TRBV10-3	TRBJ2-1	TRBD2	CACHPGGTLEQFF	TGTGCCTGCCACCCGGGGGGGACCCTAGAGCAGTTCTTC
.	TRBV6-5	TRBJ2-7	TRBD1	CASSYGWDRGYEQYF	TGTGCCAGCAGTTACGGTTGGGACAGGGGCTACGAGCAGTACTTC
.	TRBV27	TRBJ2-7	TRBD2	CASSLSRASGSSSYEQYF	TGTGCCAGCAGTTTATCACGGGCTAGCGGGAGTTCCTCCTACGAGCAGTACTTC
.	TRBV9	TRBJ1-2	.	CASSVSSGSYRGPEYF	TGTGCCAGCAGCGTGAGTTCAGGGAGCTACCGAGGACCCGAGTACTTC
.	TRBV7-2	TRBJ2-6	.	CASTWGSGANVLTF	TGTGCCAGCACCTGGGGCTCTGGGGCCAACGTCCTGACTTTC
.	TRBV7-9	TRBJ2-5	.	CASSLEQGWGETQYF	TGTGCCAGCAGCCTAGAACAGGGCTGGGGAGAGACCCAGTACTTC
.	TRBV7-3	TRBJ2-2	TRBD2	CASSPLAGINTGELFF	TGTGCCAGCAGCCCACTAGCGGGCATTAACACCGGGGAGCTGTTTTTT
.	TRBV2	TRBJ1-2	.	CASSETAPGYTF	TGTGCCAGCAGTGAGACAGCACCGGGCTACACCTTC
once	TRBV5-1	TRBJ2-3	.	CASSFMGRAGDTDTQYF	TGCGCCAGCAGCTTTATGGGGCGGGCAGGCGACACAGATACGCAGTATTTT
.	TRBV7-3	TRBJ2-3	.	CASSLQYSTDTQYF	TGTGCCAGCAGCCTCCAGTATAGCACAGATACGCAGTATTTT
once	TRBV19	TRBJ2-5	.	CASSMRRPTQETQYF	TGTGCCAGTAGTATGCGCAGACCTACTCAAGAGACCCAGTACTTC
.	TRBV14	TRBJ1-3	.	CASSQVDTSSGNTIYF	TGTGCCAGCAGCCAAGTAGACACAAGCTCTGGAAACACCATATATTTT
.	TRBV11-3	TRBJ2-2	.	CASSLKDTGELFF	TGTGCCAGCAGCTTAAAGGACACCGGGGAGCTGTTTTTT
.	TRBV6-1	TRBJ1-1	.	CASRQGGVNTEAFF	TGTGCCAGCAGGCAGGGAGGAGTGAACACTGAAGCTTTCTTT
.	TRBV7-2	TRBJ1-1	.	CASRVGFGTEAFF	TGTGCCAGTAGGGTGGGATTCGGCACTGAAGCTTTCTTT
.	TRBV4-3	TRBJ2-5	TRBD1	CASSQTGRQGNFQETQYF	TGCGCCAGCAGCCAGACGGGCCGACAGGGGAACTTCCAAGAGACCCAGTACTTC
once	TRBV7-2	TRBJ1-4	.	CASSPQGSNEKLFF	TGTGCCAGCAGTCCCCAGGGAAGTAATGAAAAACTGTTTTTT
.	TRBV28	TRBJ2-1	.	CASSLIGSYNEQFF	TGTGCCAGCAGTTTAATTGGGTCCTACAATGAGCAGTTCTTC
.	TRBV5-1	TRBJ2-1	.	CASSRGGVGMEQFF	TGCGCCAGCAGCCGAGGCGGGGTGGGAATGGAGCAGTTCTTC
once	TRBV6-5	TRBJ1-2	TRBD1	CASSYSQDRDRIHF	TGTGCCAGCAGTTACTCTCAGGACAGGGATAGGATCCACTTC
.	TRBV7-3	TRBJ2-3	TRBD2	CASSRLAGVLDTQYF	TGTGCCAGCAGTCGACTGGCGGGAGTGTTGGATACGCAGTATTTT
once	TRBV6-4	TRBJ1-2	TRBD1	CARRQGRYVRANYGYTF	TGTGCCAGACGACAGGGAAGATACGTCAGGGCTAACTATGGCTACACCTTC
.	TRBV2	TRBJ2-7	TRBD2	CASRKNGLAGGYEQYF	TGTGCCAGCAGGAAAAACGGACTAGCGGGAGGCTACGAGCAGTACTTC
once	TRBV11-2	TRBJ2-7	TRBD1	CASSPQGFSYEQYF	TGTGCCAGCAGCCCACAGGGGTTCTCCTACGAGCAGTACTTC
.	TRBV9	TRBJ2-1	.	CASSRDSRASEQFF	TGTGCCAGCAGCCGGGACTCCAGGGCAAGTGAGCAGTTCTTC
.	TRBV5-6	TRBJ1-1	.	CASSLRSTANTEAFF	TGTGCCAGCAGCTTGAGATCGACGGCGAACACTGAAGCTTTCTTT
.	TRBV4-2	TRBJ1-5	.	CASSQEGAGYNQPQHF	TGTGCCAGCAGCCAAGAAGGAGCAGGGTACAATCAGCCCCAGCATTTT
.	TRBV11-2	TRBJ2-1	TRBD1	CASSNPGQGTNEQFF	TGTGCCAGCAGCAATCCGGGACAGGGGACGAATGAGCAGTTCTTC
.	TRBV6-5	TRBJ1-5	.	CASRRDSNQPQHF	TGTGCCAGCAGGAGAGATAGCAATCAGCCCCAGCATTTT
.	TRBV7-2	TRBJ2-1	.	CASSLTSYNEQFF	TGTGCCAGCAGCCTCACGTCCTACAATGAGCAGTTCTTC
.	TRBV11-3	TRBJ2-7	TRBD1	CASSRDRTYEQYF	TGTGCCAGCAGCCGGGACAGGACCTACGAGCAGTACTTC
.	TRBV28	TRBJ2-5	.	CASNRDQETQYF	TGTGCCAGCAATAGGGACCAAGAGACCCAGTACTTC
.	TRBV4-3	TRBJ2-3	.	CASSQDLFPPTDTQYF	TGCGCCAGCAGCCAAGATCTTTTCCCCCCCACAGATACGCAGTATTTT
.	TRBV28	TRBJ2-7	TRBD1	CASRLDRNSYEQYF	TGTGCCAGCCGGTTGGACAGGAATTCCTACGAGCAGTACTTC
.	TRBV21-1	TRBJ2-4	.	CASSKVAERYF	TGTGCCAGCAGCAAAGTTGCGGAGCGGTACTTC
few	TRBV5-8	TRBJ1-1	TRBD1	CASSPEDRVVWGNTEAFF	TGTGCCAGCAGCCCGGAGGACAGGGTGGTATGGGGAAACACTGAAGCTTTCTTT
.	TRBV5-1	TRBJ2-3	.	CASRLGALGVGTQYF	TGCGCCAGCAGGTTAGGGGCCCTCGGTGTGGGTACGCAGTATTTT
.	TRBV7-9	TRBJ1-2	.	CASSFPNYGYTF	TGTGCCAGCAGCTTCCCGAATTATGGCTACACCTTC
few	TRBV11-3	TRBJ1-1	.	CASSWGATEAFF	TGTGCCAGCAGCTGGGGTGCCACTGAAGCTTTCTTT
few	TRBV5-4	TRBJ1-1	.	CASSSKKRGNTEAFF	TGTGCCAGCAGCTCGAAGAAACGGGGGAACACTGAAGCTTTCTTT
.	TRBV15	TRBJ1-2	.	CATSRDRYSITF	TGTGCCACCAGCAGAGATCGCTACTCGATCACCTTC
.	TRBV10-1	TRBJ2-2	.	CASSDGSRGGTGELFF	TGCGCCAGCAGTGACGGGTCCAGGGGCGGCACCGGGGAGCTGTTTTTT
.	TRBV9	TRBJ2-2	.	CASSPGPHLNTGELFF	TGTGCCAGCAGCCCCGGACCTCACTTGAACACCGGGGAGCTGTTTTTT
once	TRBV9	TRBJ2-2	TRBD1	CASSARDRYPNTGELFF	TGTGCCAGCAGCGCTAGGGACAGGTACCCGAACACCGGGGAGCTGTTTTTT
.	TRBV7-9	TRBJ2-7	.	CASSGPAGRRYEQYF	TGTGCCAGCAGCGGCCCGGCGGGGAGAAGGTACGAGCAGTACTTC